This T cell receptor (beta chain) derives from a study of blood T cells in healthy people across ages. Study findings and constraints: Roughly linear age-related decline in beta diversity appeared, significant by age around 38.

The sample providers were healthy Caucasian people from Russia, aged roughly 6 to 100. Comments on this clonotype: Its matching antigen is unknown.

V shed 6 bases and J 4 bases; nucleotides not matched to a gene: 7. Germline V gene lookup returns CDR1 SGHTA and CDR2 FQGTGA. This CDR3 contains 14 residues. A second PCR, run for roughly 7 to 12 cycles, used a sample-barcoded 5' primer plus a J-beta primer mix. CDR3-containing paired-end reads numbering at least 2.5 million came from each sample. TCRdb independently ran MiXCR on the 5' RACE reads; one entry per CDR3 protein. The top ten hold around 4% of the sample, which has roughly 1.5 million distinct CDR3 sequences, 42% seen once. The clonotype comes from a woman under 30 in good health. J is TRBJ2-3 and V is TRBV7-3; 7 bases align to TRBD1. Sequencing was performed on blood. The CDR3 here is CASSPDRASDTQYF. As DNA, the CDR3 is TGTGCCAGCAGTCCAGACAGGGCCTCAGATACGCAGTATTTT. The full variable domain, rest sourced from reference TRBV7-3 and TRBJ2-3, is GAGVSQTPSNKVTEKGKYVELRCDPISGHTALYWYRQSLGQGPEFLIYFQGTGAADDSGLPNDRFFAVRPEGSVSTLKIQRTERGDSAVYLCASSPDRASDTQYFGPGTRLTVL.